This T cell receptor (beta chain) was identified during a study of T-cell memory formation after mild COVID-19. Study-level information: There were largely donor-specific TCR clusters. Study-wide results and limits: Day 37-peaking second-wave clones had unconfirmed SARS-CoV-2 specificity. Contracting clones localized mainly to CM and EM when CD4+ and mainly to EMRA when CD8+.

Worth noting for this clonotype: What it recognizes is unknown.

The CDR3 is 16 residues long. V trimming: 4 bases; J trimming: 4 bases; junction bases outside the gene matches: 8. CDR1 is SGHAT, CDR2 FQNNGV, per germline. TCRdb independently ran MiXCR on the 5' RACE reads; one entry per CDR3 protein. Found here are around 300,000 distinct CDR3 sequences, approximately 15% of them singletons; the top ten hold roughly a fifth. The sample consisted of PBMCs or a T cell subset sorted from them (not recorded which). The rearrangement uses TRBV11-2 and TRBJ2-2; 8 bases are shared with TRBD1. This receptor was obtained from a man aged 18 to 29 who had mild COVID-19 (a few samples of this study predate the infection). Cell type and time point are not known. The CDR3 loop reads CASSSLTGASTGELFF. Here the CDR3 DNA reads TGTGCCAGCAGCTCCCTGACAGGGGCGAGCACCGGGGAGCTGTTTTTT.